The entry that follows covers one T cell receptor beta chain sequence. The target antigen is unknown. Caucasian adults residing in Nashville, Tennessee made up all the donors. Naive CD4+ cells were CD45RA-selected; the remaining cells were memory. The repertoire was sequenced with immunoSEQ multiplex PCR; TCRdb's copy has only in-frame clones and lacks some. The repertoire holds hundreds of thousands of clones, with roughly 70% as singletons. The data stem from a study of shared clonotypes between healthy human individuals. Study findings and constraints: Estimated clonotype richness was generally higher in naive than memory subsets. Four donors held about 5.1% of naive CD4 clonotypes in common.

Trimming took 5 bases from V and 0 from J, leaving 13 bases between them. CDR1 is ENHRY, CDR2 SYGVKD, per germline. The CDR3 spans 15 residues. Sequenced sample: memory CD4+ T cells sorted from blood. The subset: CD45RA-negative fraction. The sequence was collected from a woman aged 25 to 45 in good health. This chain links TRBV10-3 with TRBJ1-2; possible D gene TRBD1, 5 bases. CDR3 bases: TGTGCCATCAGTTTAAGGGGTGGATCTAACTATGGCTACACCTTC. The encoded protein is CAISLRGGSNYGYTF.